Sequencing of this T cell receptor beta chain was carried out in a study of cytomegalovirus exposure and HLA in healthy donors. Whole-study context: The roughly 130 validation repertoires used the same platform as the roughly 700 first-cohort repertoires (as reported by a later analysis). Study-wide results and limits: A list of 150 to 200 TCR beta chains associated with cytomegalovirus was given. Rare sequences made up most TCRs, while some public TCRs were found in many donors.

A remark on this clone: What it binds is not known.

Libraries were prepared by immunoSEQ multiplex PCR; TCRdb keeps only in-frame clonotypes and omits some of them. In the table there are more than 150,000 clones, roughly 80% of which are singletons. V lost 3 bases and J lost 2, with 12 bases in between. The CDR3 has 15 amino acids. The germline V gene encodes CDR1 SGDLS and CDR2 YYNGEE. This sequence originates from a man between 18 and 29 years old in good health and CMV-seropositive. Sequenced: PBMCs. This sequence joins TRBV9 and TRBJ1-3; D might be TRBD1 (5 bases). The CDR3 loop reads CASSAPTDPGNTIYF. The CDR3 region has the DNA TGTGCCAGCAGCGCCCCGACAGACCCTGGAAACACCATATATTTT.